Listed here are 21 T cell receptor beta chains from one sample, sequenced in a study of blood T cell repertoires in COVID-19. Here immunoSEQ multiplex PCR was the method, and the copy in TCRdb shows in-frame clones only, minus some. The sample records under 250,000 clones, approximately 78% being singletons. Sequencing was carried out using peripheral blood. These receptors were collected from a woman aged 70-85 years with COVID-19, enrolled during active disease.

This chain joins TRBV6-5 and TRBJ2-1, with D tentatively TRBD1 (6 bases). V was shortened by 5 bases and J by 15 bases, with 14 bases between the two germline ends. The CDR3 loop spans 11 amino acids. Germline loops: CDR1 MNHEY, CDR2 SVGAGI. CDR3 loop: CASSREGVRFF. The DNA for the CDR3 is TGTGCCAGCAGTCGAGAGGGGGTGCGGTTCTTC.

The rearrangement links TRBV18 to TRBJ1-5; 11 nucleotides match TRBD1. V lost 4 bases to trimming and J lost 7 bases; unmatched junction nucleotides: 9. The germline V gene encodes CDR1 KGHSH and CDR2 LQKENI. This CDR3 contains 16 residues. This CDR3 reads CASSLSGTGGGQPQHF. CDR3 nucleotide sequence: TGTGCCAGCTCACTCTCCGGGACAGGGGGAGGACAGCCCCAGCATTTT.

This chain uses TRBV5-1 with TRBJ2-2; D gene uncertain. Germline CDR1 SGHRS, CDR2 YFSETQ. V lost 3 bases, J lost 0 bases, and 12 bases lay in between. This CDR3 contains 16 residues. CDR3 nucleotide sequence: TGCGCCAGCAGCTCCCTGGCGGCCGCGAACACCGGGGAGCTGTTTTTT. As protein: CASSSLAAANTGELFF.

The gene calls are TRBV5-4 and TRBJ2-1; 11 nucleotides line up with TRBD2. The trim removed 6 bases at V and 8 bases at J, leaving 4 bases unmatched. From germline, CDR1 is SGHNT and CDR2 YYREEE (reference sequence). CDR3 length equals 13 residues. In DNA form, the CDR3 reads TGTGCCAGCACCTTAGCGGGAGGGTATGAGCAGTTCTTC. Translated: CASTLAGGYEQFF.

The chain carries TRBV5-1 and TRBJ1-1; TRBD1 aligns across 8 bases. Germline V lookup: CDR1 SGHRS, CDR2 YFSETQ. J lost 4 bases, V lost 5 bases, and 4 bases had no gene match. The length of the CDR3 is 13 residues. This CDR3 is CASRLDRGTEAFF. The CDR3 nucleotides are TGCGCCAGCAGGCTCGACAGGGGCACTGAAGCTTTCTTT.

The J gene is TRBJ2-3, the V gene TRBV29-1; 7 positions match TRBD2. The ends lost 7 bases at V and 5 bases at J; junction bases unmatched: 15. Germline V gives CDR1 SQVTM, CDR2 ANQGSEA. The CDR3 extends over 15 amino acids. CDR3 DNA sequence: TGCAGCGGTGGGGGAGGGCGGGAGCAGGGAGATACGCAGTATTTT. Protein product: CSGGGGREQGDTQYF.

This clone has more than one count but fewer than ten. V usage is TRBV7-2 and J usage is TRBJ1-1, with 10 bases that match TRBD1. Germline V lookup: CDR1 SGHTA, CDR2 FQGNSA. V trimming: 4 bases; J trimming: 4 bases; junction bases outside the gene matches: 3. The CDR3 totals 14 residues. The CDR3 region has the DNA TGTGCCAGCAGCTCGACAGGGGGCGGCACTGAAGCTTTCTTT. Translated: CASSSTGGGTEAFF.

The J gene is TRBJ2-2, the V gene TRBV19; D is perhaps TRBD2 (7 bases). The CDR3 totals 17 residues. With 2 bases removed from V and 2 bases from J, the gap between germline ends came to 15 bases. Germline V lookup: CDR1 LNHDA, CDR2 SQIVND (reference sequence). The CDR3 here is CASSIRGMGLNTGELFF. The DNA of the CDR3 is TGTGCCAGTAGTATAAGGGGGATGGGACTAAACACCGGGGAGCTGTTTTTT.

This clone has only one observation. The V call is TRBV4-1, the J call TRBJ2-1; 11 bases fit TRBD2. Germline trimming cut 2 bases from V and 4 bases from J; bases unmatched to any gene: 4. The CDR3 has 16 residues. The germline V gene has CDR1 MGHRA and CDR2 YSYEKL. DNA for the CDR3: TGCGCCAGCAGCCAATTGGGGACTAGCGGATACAATGAGCAGTTCTTC. This sequence encodes CASSQLGTSGYNEQFF.

J is TRBJ2-7 and V is TRBV11-2, with 7 bases identical to TRBD1. Trimming at V came to 5 bases and at J to 0 bases, leaving 7 bases not matched to a gene. CDR3 length equals 15 residues. Per germline, CDR1 SGHAT and CDR2 FQNNGV. DNA of the CDR3: TGTGCCAGCAGCCAAGACAGGGTCCCCTCCTACGAGCAGTACTTC. Protein: CASSQDRVPSYEQYF.

This sequence joins TRBV4-1 and TRBJ1-2, with D perhaps matching TRBD1 (5 bases). Germline-derived CDR1 and CDR2 are MGHRA and YSYEKL. The CDR3 has 12 amino acids. V dropped 0 bases and J dropped 8 bases, with 7 bases sitting between them. The CDR3 DNA reads as TGCGCCAGCAGCCAAGAATCAGGGGGCTACACCTTC. Translation gives CASSQESGGYTF.

The V and J genes are TRBV19 and TRBJ2-5; 7 positions agree with TRBD1. The CDR3 is 13 residues long. J gave up 4 bases and V 10 bases, and 9 bases lay outside the gene matches. From germline, CDR1 is LNHDA and CDR2 SQIVND (reference sequence). The CDR3 DNA is TGTGCCACCAGGGCCAAGGGGGCAGAGACCCAGTACTTC. It encodes CATRAKGAETQYF.

This clone was picked up one time. The V gene is TRBV5-6, the J gene TRBJ2-7; no clear D. V lost 4 bases to trimming and J lost 0 bases, with 14 bases between them. The CDR3 is 15 residues long. Germline CDR1 reads SGHDT; CDR2 reads YYEEEE. The CDR3 loop reads CASSPSPSASYEQYF. CDR3 sequence (DNA): TGTGCCAGCAGCCCGTCCCCCAGCGCCTCCTACGAGCAGTACTTC.

This CDR3 is CASSQGREGSPLHF. The CDR3 DNA is TGTGCCAGCAGTCAAGGCAGGGAAGGTTCACCCCTCCACTTT. V gene TRBV28 combines with J gene TRBJ1-6, with a possible D match to TRBD1 (5 bases). In germline, CDR1 is MDHEN, CDR2 SYDVKM. This CDR3 is 14 amino acids long. V shed 5 bases and J shed 9 bases, with 14 bases lying between them.

V is TRBV7-4 and J is TRBJ1-1, with 7 bases lining up with TRBD1. V was clipped by 1 base and J by 0 bases; unmatched bases: 5. CDR1 SGHVT and CDR2 SQSDAQ come from the germline V gene. This CDR3 comprises 16 residues. DNA for the CDR3: TGTGCCAGCAGCTTAGGGGGACAGATAATGAACACTGAAGCTTTCTTT. Translation: CASSLGGQIMNTEAFF.

This clone has only one observation. The CDR3, as DNA: TGTGCCAGCAGCTTAGGAGGACTAGCGGGAGGGCAATATACGCAGTATTTT. Translated: CASSLGGLAGGQYTQYF. The genes are TRBV7-2 and TRBJ2-3; 15 bases map to TRBD2. The V and J ends lost 1 base and 7 bases, in that order; junction bases with no gene match: 6. This CDR3 has 17 residues. CDR1 SGHTA and CDR2 FQGNSA come from the germline V gene.

V usage is TRBV12-3 or TRBV12-4 and J usage is TRBJ1-2; TRBD1 might be the D (5 bases). There are 13 residues in the CDR3. The V end lost 2 bases, the J end lost 4 bases, and 8 bases lay between the germline ends. The CDR3 DNA reads as TGTGCCAGCAGTTTACAGGGACTCTATGGCTACACCTTC. It specifies CASSLQGLYGYTF.

V is TRBV7-9 and J is TRBJ2-7, with D tentatively TRBD1 (5 bases). The CDR3 totals 14 residues. The V end lost 2 bases, the J end lost 2 bases, and 10 bases lay between the germline ends. Germline V gives CDR1 SEHNR, CDR2 FQNEAQ (reference sequence). The CDR3 DNA reads TGTGCCAGCAGCTTATTACAGGCCACCTACGAGCAGTACTTC. It codes for CASSLLQATYEQYF. Full variable domain (rest looked up from reference TRBV7-9 and TRBJ2-7): DTGVSQNPRHKITKRGQNVTFRCDPISEHNRLYWYRQTLGQGPEFLTYFQNEAQLEKSRLLSDRFSAERPKGSFSTLEIQRTEQGDSAMYLCASSLLQATYEQYFGPGTRLTVT.

This clone was seen a handful of times. The gene calls are TRBV7-9 and TRBJ1-1; TRBD1 is a possible D gene (5 bases). Germline CDR1 is SEHNR and CDR2 is FQNEAQ (reference sequence). V gave up 1 base and J gave up 7 bases, with 16 bases separating them. The CDR3 is 15 amino acids. The CDR3 here is CASSLGFKGRVEAFF. CDR3 nucleotides: TGTGCCAGCAGCTTAGGTTTCAAAGGCAGGGTTGAAGCTTTCTTT.

Notes on this clone: One end of the junction is discordant with germline, which a read error may explain. V and J are TRBV12-3 or TRBV12-4 and TRBJ1-5; possible D gene TRBD1, 6 bases. This CDR3 region has 13 residues. CDR3 amino acids: CASSQGPNQPQHF. The CDR3 DNA is TGTGCCAGCAGTCAGGGGCCAAATCAACCCCAGCATTTT.

This clone occurred once. V is TRBV27 and J is TRBJ2-2, with D tentatively TRBD2 (6 bases). This CDR3 contains 17 residues. V lost 7 bases and J 8 bases, leaving 26 bases between the germline ends. The germline V gene encodes CDR1 MNHEY and CDR2 SMNVEV (reference sequence). CDR3 DNA sequence: TGTGCCAGCACGCCCAGGTGGGGGGAGTATGGTCGTGGGGAGCTGTTTTTT. This sequence encodes CASTPRWGEYGRGELFF.